Below, 24 T cell receptor beta chains from the same sample are listed, as sequenced in a study of T-cell memory formation after mild COVID-19. TCRdb reanalysed the 5' RACE reads using MiXCR and keeps one entry per CDR3 protein. Among more than 450,000 distinct CDR3 sequences listed, roughly 17% were seen once. Material: PBMCs or a T cell subset sorted from them (not recorded which). Receptor source: an adult woman who had mild COVID-19 (a few samples of this study predate the infection). Cell type and time point are not known.

The V gene is TRBV11-2, the J gene TRBJ2-1, with 8 bases matching TRBD2. V dropped 3 bases and J dropped 9; count of bases not matched to a gene: 10. The germline gives CDR1 SGHAT, CDR2 FQNNGV. The length of the CDR3 is 15 residues. CDR3: CASSLVSGLGSEQFF. CDR3 nucleotides: TGTGCCAGCAGCTTGGTTTCGGGACTAGGGAGTGAGCAGTTCTTC.

The chain couples TRBV7-9 to TRBJ1-1; a possible D gene is TRBD1 (5 bases). The CDR3 consists of 14 residues. Per the germline V gene, CDR1 is SEHNR and CDR2 is FQNEAQ (reference sequence). The ends were cut back, 4 bases at V and 2 bases at J, with 11 bases in the middle. CDR3 in DNA: TGTGCCAGCAGCTCCTGGGGCAGCAACACTGAAGCTTTCTTT. Protein: CASSSWGSNTEAFF.

This clonotype was counted only a few times. The chain joins TRBV9 to TRBJ2-1, with 7 bases identical to TRBD2. CDR3 size: 13 residues. CDR1 SGDLS and CDR2 YYNGEE come from the germline V gene. Trimming removed 3 bases from V and 6 bases from J; junction bases left unmatched: 3. The CDR3 protein is CASSEGTINEQFF. Here the CDR3 DNA reads TGTGCCAGCAGCGAGGGGACTATCAATGAGCAGTTCTTC. The full variable domain, its missing parts supplied by reference TRBV9 and TRBJ2-1, is DSGVTQTPKHLITATGQRVTLRCSPRSGDLSVYWYQQSLDQGLQFLIQYYNGEERAKGNILERFSAQQFPDLHSELNLSSLELGDSALYFCASSEGTINEQFFGPGTRLTVL.

This clonotype was found a few times. The CDR3 DNA sequence: TGCAGTGCTCCGGGGGCCTCCTACGAGCAGTACTTC. Translation gives CSAPGASYEQYF. J is TRBJ2-7 and V is TRBV20-1; D could derive from TRBD1 or TRBD2 (6 bases each). The germline V gene has CDR1 DFQATT and CDR2 SNEGSKA (reference sequence). This CDR3 has 12 residues. The V end was cut by 5 bases, the J end by 0 bases, with 8 bases between.

This chain connects TRBV7-9 to TRBJ2-5; D remains unclear. Trimming removed 5 bases from V and 3 bases from J, with 13 bases in between. Germline lookup yields CDR1 SEHNR and CDR2 FQNEAQ (reference sequence). This CDR3 comprises 14 residues. The chain's CDR3 is CASSLIPIEETQYF. In nucleotides, the CDR3 is TGTGCCAGCAGCCTAATCCCGATCGAAGAGACCCAGTACTTC.

This clonotype appeared a few times. The CDR3, as DNA: TGCAGTGCTGAAACTATGGTATCAGTCCTTACCTACGAGCAGTACTTC. This gives the protein CSAETMVSVLTYEQYF. V and J are TRBV20-1 and TRBJ2-7; D ambiguous. This CDR3 is 16 amino acids long. The V end lost 5 bases, the J end lost 2 bases, and 22 bases lay between the germline ends. Germline loops: CDR1 DFQATT, CDR2 SNEGSKA (reference sequence).

The CDR3 loop is CASSVGPGTSGGGGYDTQYF. The CDR3 nucleotides read TGTGCCAGCAGCGTTGGCCCCGGGACTAGCGGGGGCGGAGGATACGATACGCAGTATTTT. The chain is built from TRBV9 and TRBJ2-3, with TRBD2 matching over 14 bases. The CDR3 totals 20 residues. Germline values: CDR1 SGDLS, CDR2 YYNGEE. J gave up 6 bases and V 2 bases, and 17 bases lay outside the gene matches. The whole variable domain, remainder taken from reference TRBV9 and TRBJ2-3, is DSGVTQTPKHLITATGQRVTLRCSPRSGDLSVYWYQQSLDQGLQFLIQYYNGEERAKGNILERFSAQQFPDLHSELNLSSLELGDSALYFCASSVGPGTSGGGGYDTQYFGPGTRLTVL.

V is TRBV12-3 or TRBV12-4 and J is TRBJ1-3; a weak D match, TRBD1 (5 bases). Trimming took off 2 bases at V and 2 bases at J, with 7 bases between the two ends. The CDR3 length is 14 residues. The CDR3 DNA reads as TGTGCCAGCAGTTTACAGGGTGCTGGAAACACCATATATTTT. It yields the protein CASSLQGAGNTIYF.

This clonotype was seen more than once but under ten times. The V and J genes are TRBV20-1 and TRBJ1-1; unclear D gene. The CDR3 is 12 residues long. Germline V gene lookup returns CDR1 DFQATT and CDR2 SNEGSKA (reference sequence). V lost 4 bases and J 10 bases, leaving 16 bases between the germline ends. The CDR3 loop reads CSAIGFQRVAFF. The CDR3, as DNA: TGCAGTGCTATTGGCTTCCAGCGGGTAGCTTTCTTT.

This chain connects TRBV5-1 to TRBJ2-1; 8 bases line up with TRBD2. CDR1 is SGHRS and CDR2 is YFSETQ in the germline V gene. The CDR3 is 16 residues long. V gave up 4 bases and J gave up 7 bases; unmatched junction bases: 13. The CDR3 sequence: CASSRSGSGALNEQFF. The CDR3 DNA sequence: TGCGCCAGCAGCCGGAGTGGTAGCGGGGCTTTGAATGAGCAGTTCTTC.

J is TRBJ2-3 and V is TRBV19; 7 nucleotides match TRBD1. CDR3 length equals 13 residues. V shed 6 bases, J shed 2 bases, and the junction held 2 bases outside the gene matches. Germline V lookup: CDR1 LNHDA, CDR2 SQIVND (reference sequence). CDR3 residues: CASRGQNTDTQYF. In DNA form, the CDR3 reads TGTGCCAGTAGGGGACAGAACACAGATACGCAGTATTTT.

This clonotype was detected a few times. J is TRBJ2-1 and V is TRBV7-2; the D is unclear. The CDR3 runs 14 residues. Germline loops: CDR1 SGHTA, CDR2 FQGNSA. V lost 3 bases to trimming and J lost 6 bases, with 12 bases between them. The DNA of the CDR3 is TGTGCCAGCAGCTTCGAGGTCCTTGGCAATGAGCAGTTCTTC. It translates to CASSFEVLGNEQFF.

This clonotype appeared a few times. The genes are TRBV11-1 and TRBJ2-3; D is unclear. Germline V lookup: CDR1 SGHAT, CDR2 FQDESV (reference sequence). V gave up 5 bases and J gave up 6 bases, with 15 bases separating them. CDR3 length: 14 residues. The CDR3 DNA sequence: TGTGCCAGCAGCCCGCCCTCAAAACGGGATACGCAGTATTTT. This encodes CASSPPSKRDTQYF.

This clonotype was recorded a few times. The genes are TRBV6-2 or TRBV6-3 and TRBJ2-7, with D uncertain. In germline, CDR1 is MNHEY, CDR2 SVGEGT. V lost 6 bases and J lost 0, with 18 bases in between. The CDR3 sequence is 16 residues long. CDR3 in amino acids: CASSTPRRSASYEQYF. In nucleotides, the CDR3 is TGTGCCAGCAGCACGCCCCGCAGGAGTGCCTCCTACGAGCAGTACTTC.

The gene calls are TRBV6-6 and TRBJ1-1, with no clear D. Germline V gives CDR1 MNHNY, CDR2 SVGAGI (reference sequence). The CDR3 spans 11 residues. V lost 2 bases and J lost 3, with 1 base in between. DNA for the CDR3: TGTGCCAGCAGTTACCACACTGAAGCTTTCTTT. It encodes CASSYHTEAFF.

This clonotype was seen only a few times. This rearrangement joins TRBV3-1 to TRBJ2-3; the D is unclear. The CDR3 sequence is 14 residues long. V gave up 0 bases and J gave up 2 bases, with 6 bases separating them. From germline, CDR1 is LGHDT and CDR2 YNNKEL (reference sequence). CDR3 in DNA: TGTGCCAGCAGCCAAGAGGGTCTCACAGATACGCAGTATTTT. This encodes CASSQEGLTDTQYF.

This clonotype has just a few counts. CDR3 in amino acids: CASSETGQNTGELFF. CDR3 in DNA: TGTGCCAGCAGTGAGACCGGGCAGAACACCGGGGAGCTGTTTTTT. The chain recombines TRBV6-1 with TRBJ2-2; D unclear. Deletions cut 3 bases from V and 1 base from J, with 9 bases between. This CDR3 has 15 amino acids. Germline CDR1 is MNHNS and CDR2 is SASEGT.

The genes are TRBV7-8 and TRBJ2-7; weak D call: TRBD1 (6 bases). Germline loops: CDR1 SGHVS, CDR2 FQNEAQ. The CDR3 runs 14 residues. The V and J ends lost 4 bases and 5 bases respectively, with 15 bases between them. CDR3 DNA sequence: TGTGCCAGCAGCTCGGAGCAGGGGATCAACGAGCAGTACTTC. Translated, it gives CASSSEQGINEQYF.

This clonotype was picked up a small number of times. The chain carries TRBV19 and TRBJ2-7; the D is unclear. CDR3 length: 15 residues. V dropped 4 bases and J dropped 2 bases, with 15 bases sitting between them. Per germline, CDR1 LNHDA and CDR2 SQIVND (reference sequence). CDR3 DNA sequence: TGTGCCAGTAGTAATCCAGGAGAGTTGCCCTACGAGCAGTACTTC. This sequence encodes CASSNPGELPYEQYF.

This clonotype was seen only a few times. This chain joins TRBV20-1 and TRBJ2-1, with 7 nucleotides matching TRBD1. Losses at the gene ends were 6 bases for V and 8 bases for J; bases not matched to a gene: 7. Germline loops: CDR1 DFQATT, CDR2 SNEGSKA (reference sequence). The CDR3 runs to 12 residues. CDR3 bases: TGCAGTGCGAACAGACAGGGCGATGAGCAGTTCTTC. As protein: CSANRQGDEQFF.

The V gene is TRBV7-8, the J gene TRBJ1-1; no clear D gene. CDR1 is SGHVS and CDR2 is FQNEAQ in the germline V gene. The length of the CDR3 is 13 residues. Trimming cost V 7 bases and J 0 bases, with 9 bases left between them. In nucleotides, the CDR3 is TGTGCCAGCATCAAATCGGTGAACACTGAAGCTTTCTTT. Translating gives CASIKSVNTEAFF.

This chain connects TRBV12-3 or TRBV12-4 to TRBJ1-4; 7 positions match TRBD1. Losses at the gene ends were 2 bases for V and 0 bases for J; bases not matched to a gene: 3. The CDR3 sequence is 16 residues long. As DNA, the CDR3 is TGTGCCAGCAGTTTAAGGACAGGAGCAACTAATGAAAAACTGTTTTTT. Translating gives CASSLRTGATNEKLFF.

This clonotype was picked up many times. The chain is built from TRBV12-3 or TRBV12-4 and TRBJ2-1, with 8 bases identical to TRBD1. V was clipped by 5 bases and J by 6 bases; unmatched bases: 6. This CDR3 has 14 amino acids. DNA for the CDR3: TGTGCCAGCAGTCCTCGGACAGGGACCAATGAGCAGTTCTTC. Its translation: CASSPRTGTNEQFF.

There are a few counts of this clonotype. The chain has TRBV12-5 and TRBJ2-3, with no clear D. Between the trimmed V and J ends, which lost 5 bases and 7 bases, there was a span of 7 bases. Per the germline V gene, CDR1 is LGHNT and CDR2 is FRNRAP. The CDR3 loop spans 11 amino acids. The CDR3 loop reads CASGPSYTQYF. CDR3 in DNA: TGTGCTAGTGGTCCTTCGTATACGCAGTATTTT.